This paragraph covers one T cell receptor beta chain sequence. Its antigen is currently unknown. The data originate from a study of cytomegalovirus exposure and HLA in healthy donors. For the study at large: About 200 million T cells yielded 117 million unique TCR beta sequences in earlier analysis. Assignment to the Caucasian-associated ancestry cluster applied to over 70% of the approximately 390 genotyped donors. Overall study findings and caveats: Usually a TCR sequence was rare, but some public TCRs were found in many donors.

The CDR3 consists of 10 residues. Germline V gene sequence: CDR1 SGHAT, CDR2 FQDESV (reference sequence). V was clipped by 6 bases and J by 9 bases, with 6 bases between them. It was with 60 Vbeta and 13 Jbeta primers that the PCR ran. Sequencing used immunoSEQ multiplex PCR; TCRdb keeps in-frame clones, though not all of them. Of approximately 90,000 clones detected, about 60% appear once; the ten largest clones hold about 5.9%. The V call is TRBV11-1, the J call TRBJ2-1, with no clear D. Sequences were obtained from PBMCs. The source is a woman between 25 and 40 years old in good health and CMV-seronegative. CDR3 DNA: TGTGCCAGCAGGGCTGCTGAGCAGTTCTTC. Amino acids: CASRAAEQFF.